This TCR beta chain was documented in a study of neurological immune-mediated disorders. Overall study findings and caveats: Among expanded clones, no CDR3 amino acid sequences were shared across subjects, a pattern suggesting private repertoires in all groups.

Germline V lookup: CDR1 SQVTM, CDR2 ANQGSEA. This CDR3 is 12 amino acids long. J lost 2 bases, V lost 6 bases, and 3 bases had no gene match. TCRdb re-called the 5' RACE reads with MiXCR, one entry per CDR3 protein. The table includes some 60,000 distinct CDR3 sequences, roughly 2.5% detected once. The unsorted libraries had their origin in 2 million PBMCs stored at -80 C. This clonotype was counted at least ten times. Its antigen is currently unknown. The V gene is TRBV29-1, the J gene TRBJ1-2, with TRBD1 matching 7 bases. This receptor was obtained from a man aged 45 to 65 with multiple sclerosis. Sequencing used PBMCs. DNA for the CDR3: TGCAGCGTACAGGGGAGGAACTATGGCTACACCTTC. This translates into CSVQGRNYGYTF.